This T cell receptor (beta chain) was identified during a study of T cell clonotyping in hematopoietic cell transplantation (dated by TCRdb to the early 2020s). About the investigation overall: Pretransplant samples from recipients were collected after cytoreduction. A total of under 150 blood samples were collected in the study from approximately 34 consecutive transplant recipients and their related donors. Recruitment of patients ran from September 2015 to early 2017, and follow-up continued until late 2020 or until death. Results and caveats for the whole study, not just this receptor: Overlap with donor repertoires was found for only a small fraction of recipient repertoires, with over 95% found to appear de novo at the given depth. The sample size was limited, and because cells were not sorted, the contributions of CD4 and CD8 repertoires could not be separated. After transplant, TCR diversity in recipients dropped, and pathologically expanded clonotypes increased progressively from day 30 to day 180. Broader posttransplant TCR repertoire diversity was predicted by donor and pretransplant recipient Inverse Simpson Index values.

The immunoSEQ assay, a bias-controlled multiplex PCR with V- and J-specific primers, was used to amplify TCR beta CDR3 regions from genomic DNA. In a second PCR step, the CDR3 amplicons were tagged with a proprietary barcode plus Illumina adapter sequences. CDR3 libraries were sequenced on an Illumina MiSeq instrument. Per the authors' processing: Export and quality control were handled in immunoSEQ Analyzer 3.0, while downstream analyses relied on R Bioconductor and Immunarch. Only productive rearrangements in the normalized downsampled data set went into calculating the repertoire metrics. Clonotypes larger than 5 templates in the normalized cohort were defined as pathologically expanded. Repertoire diversity was measured with the Inverse Simpson Index. The non-normalized data set was used for CMV-specificity analyses so that all clonotypes could be captured. TCRdb re-hosts the immuneACCESS table, in-frame sequences only. Its copies lack some clones; in the studies checked, an unresolved V gene accounts for under half of them, and the cause for the rest is not known. That table gives V, J and clone size, and the DNA gave D and trimming. The sample records nearly 7,000 clones, 70% to 90% of which are singletons. Clones ranked in the top ten supply about 3.5% of the sample.

As regards this clone: Its antigen is not yet known. No base-level quality is on record; no much larger clone is a single base apart.

This sample's time point label indicates: recipient sample about 28 days before transplant, after cytoreduction. Recipient blood was collected about 28 days before transplant and at days 30, 100 and 180 after transplant. Using Nuclei Lysis Solution, genomic DNA was extracted from unfractionated peripheral blood mononuclear cells that were either fresh or cryopreserved. This TCR was sampled from a man aged 25 to 45 with acute myeloid leukemia. Some clones in this sample may be carry-over from other donors' samples. Source: peripheral blood mononuclear cells, taken before stem cell transplant.

In nucleotide form, the sequence is TGCGCCAGCAACCCACTCGGGGCAGGGGGCCCAAACACTGAAGCTTTCTTT. Its translation reads: CASNPLGAGGPNTEAFF. The V and J segments used are TRBV4-1 and TRBJ1-1, with 8 central nucleotides matching TRBD1. V is pruned by 7 bases and J by 2 bases, leaving 15 bases of the junction without a gene match. From cysteine to phenylalanine, the CDR3 is 17 amino acids long. The kept DNA is CDR3 alone, 51 bases in frame from the first base. The germline V gene specifies MGHRA as CDR1 and YSYEKL as CDR2.